A selection of T cell receptor beta chains follows, all from one sample in a study of T-cell memory formation after mild COVID-19. TCRdb recomputed calls from the 5' RACE reads with MiXCR, one row per CDR3 protein. The sample carries some 180,000 distinct CDR3 sequences, 15% to 20% recorded once. Specimen: PBMCs or a T cell subset sorted from them (not recorded which). Source of these receptors: a young man who had mild COVID-19 (a few samples of this study predate the infection). Cell type and time point are not known. The CDR3 runs from the conserved cysteine through the conserved F or W. Each record gives: J gene, V gene, D gene, clone size, CDR3 protein, CDR3 DNA. A D gene is named only where the DNA matches it firmly. The size of a clone is reported for some rows only, either as once, few or many, or as a class for expanded clones.

j_gene: TRBJ2-1; v_gene: TRBV6-5; d_gene: -; abundance: few; CDR3aa: CASSIRDEQFF; CDR3nt: TGTGCCAGCAGTATCCGTGATGAGCAGTTCTTC
j_gene: TRBJ1-2; v_gene: TRBV25-1; d_gene: TRBD1; abundance: -; CDR3aa: CASSQGSGGYGYTF; CDR3nt: TGTGCCAGCAGCCAAGGCTCAGGGGGTTATGGCTACACCTTC
j_gene: TRBJ2-1; v_gene: TRBV20-1; d_gene: -; abundance: -; CDR3aa: CSALIGSSYNEQFF; CDR3nt: TGCAGTGCTTTGATTGGGAGCTCCTACAATGAGCAGTTCTTC
j_gene: TRBJ2-5; v_gene: TRBV18; d_gene: -; abundance: few; CDR3aa: CASSTPGSQETQYF; CDR3nt: TGTGCCAGCTCCACTCCGGGGTCCCAAGAGACCCAGTACTTC
j_gene: TRBJ2-1; v_gene: TRBV9; d_gene: -; abundance: few; CDR3aa: CASSATSRDEQFF; CDR3nt: TGTGCCAGCAGCGCAACTAGCAGGGATGAGCAGTTCTTC
j_gene: TRBJ1-6; v_gene: TRBV18; d_gene: -; abundance: -; CDR3aa: CASSPQGNDSPLHF; CDR3nt: TGTGCCAGCTCACCTCAGGGGAATGACTCACCCCTCCACTTT
j_gene: TRBJ1-1; v_gene: TRBV28; d_gene: -; abundance: few; CDR3aa: CASSFFLANTEAFF; CDR3nt: TGTGCCAGCAGTTTTTTCCTAGCGAACACTGAAGCTTTCTTT
j_gene: TRBJ1-6; v_gene: TRBV5-1; d_gene: TRBD1; abundance: few; CDR3aa: CASSQGQGTNSPLHF; CDR3nt: TGCGCCAGCAGCCAAGGACAGGGGACGAATTCACCCCTCCACTTT
j_gene: TRBJ1-6; v_gene: TRBV6-2/TRBV6-3; d_gene: -; abundance: few; CDR3aa: CASNQSPRGANSPLHF; CDR3nt: TGTGCCAGCAATCAAAGTCCCAGGGGAGCCAATTCACCCCTCCACTTT
j_gene: TRBJ1-2; v_gene: TRBV12-3/TRBV12-4; d_gene: -; abundance: few; CDR3aa: CASSLEDSGYGYTF; CDR3nt: TGTGCCAGCAGTTTAGAGGACAGTGGCTATGGCTACACCTTC
j_gene: TRBJ2-3; v_gene: TRBV6-6; d_gene: TRBD1; abundance: -; CDR3aa: CASSYGQGATDTQYF; CDR3nt: TGTGCCAGCAGTTACGGACAGGGGGCGACAGATACGCAGTATTTT
j_gene: TRBJ1-2; v_gene: TRBV20-1; d_gene: -; abundance: -; CDR3aa: CSATDRQANYGYTF; CDR3nt: TGCAGTGCTACAGATCGACAGGCAAACTATGGCTACACCTTC
j_gene: TRBJ1-5; v_gene: TRBV7-3; d_gene: -; abundance: -; CDR3aa: CASSLSRDQPQHF; CDR3nt: TGTGCCAGCAGCTTAAGCAGGGATCAGCCCCAGCATTTT
j_gene: TRBJ2-3; v_gene: TRBV11-2; d_gene: TRBD1; abundance: few; CDR3aa: CASSLGGGRGRADTQYF; CDR3nt: TGTGCCAGCAGCTTAGGAGGTGGCAGGGGGCGTGCAGATACGCAGTATTTT
j_gene: TRBJ2-1; v_gene: TRBV5-1; d_gene: TRBD1; abundance: many; CDR3aa: CASSSQGYNEQFF; CDR3nt: TGCGCCAGCAGCTCACAGGGGTACAATGAGCAGTTCTTC
j_gene: TRBJ1-3; v_gene: TRBV7-8; d_gene: -; abundance: few; CDR3aa: CASSSRYRESGNTIYF; CDR3nt: TGTGCCAGCAGCTCCCGCTACAGGGAATCTGGAAACACCATATATTTT
j_gene: TRBJ2-3; v_gene: TRBV9; d_gene: -; abundance: -; CDR3aa: CASSVGLTDTQYF; CDR3nt: TGTGCCAGCAGCGTGGGACTCACAGATACGCAGTATTTT
j_gene: TRBJ1-1; v_gene: TRBV21-1; d_gene: -; abundance: -; CDR3aa: CASSERWGLEAFF; CDR3nt: TGTGCCAGCAGCGAGCGGTGGGGCCTTGAAGCTTTCTTT
j_gene: TRBJ2-1; v_gene: TRBV6-2/TRBV6-3; d_gene: -; abundance: few; CDR3aa: CASRDIREISYNEQFF; CDR3nt: TGTGCCAGCAGGGATATCAGGGAAATCTCCTACAATGAGCAGTTCTTC
j_gene: TRBJ2-1; v_gene: TRBV19; d_gene: -; abundance: -; CDR3aa: CASSVGPPRNEQFF; CDR3nt: TGTGCCAGTAGCGTAGGACCACCCCGCAATGAGCAGTTCTTC
j_gene: TRBJ2-7; v_gene: TRBV7-9; d_gene: TRBD1; abundance: -; CDR3aa: CASSFKGARNEQYF; CDR3nt: TGTGCCAGCAGCTTCAAGGGGGCGCGTAACGAGCAGTACTTC
j_gene: TRBJ2-5; v_gene: TRBV5-1; d_gene: -; abundance: many; CDR3aa: CASSYGTNQETQYF; CDR3nt: TGCGCCAGCAGCTACGGGACAAACCAAGAGACCCAGTACTTC
j_gene: TRBJ2-1; v_gene: TRBV20-1; d_gene: -; abundance: -; CDR3aa: CSATRPSIVNEQFF; CDR3nt: TGCAGTGCGACCCGCCCGTCTATTGTTAATGAGCAGTTCTTC
j_gene: TRBJ2-5; v_gene: TRBV2; d_gene: -; abundance: few; CDR3aa: CASERGAQETQYF; CDR3nt: TGTGCCAGCGAGAGGGGGGCCCAGGAGACCCAGTACTTC
j_gene: TRBJ2-5; v_gene: TRBV7-2; d_gene: -; abundance: many; CDR3aa: CASSSTGAPGAQYF; CDR3nt: TGTGCCAGCAGCTCGACGGGGGCCCCCGGGGCCCAGTACTTC
j_gene: TRBJ1-1; v_gene: TRBV20-1; d_gene: -; abundance: few; CDR3aa: CSATTISGATEAFF; CDR3nt: TGCAGTGCCACGACAATATCGGGGGCCACTGAAGCTTTCTTT
j_gene: TRBJ2-5; v_gene: TRBV14; d_gene: -; abundance: few; CDR3aa: CASSQERGAETQYF; CDR3nt: TGTGCCAGCAGCCAAGAACGGGGGGCGGAGACCCAGTACTTC
j_gene: TRBJ2-2; v_gene: TRBV5-1; d_gene: -; abundance: many; CDR3aa: CASSSTLTGELFF; CDR3nt: TGCGCCAGCAGCTCCACTTTGACCGGGGAGCTGTTTTTT
j_gene: TRBJ2-7; v_gene: TRBV28; d_gene: -; abundance: few; CDR3aa: CASTHQGLTYEQYF; CDR3nt: TGTGCCAGCACCCACCAGGGCCTTACCTACGAGCAGTACTTC
j_gene: TRBJ1-3; v_gene: TRBV4-3; d_gene: -; abundance: few; CDR3aa: CASSPDRVTIYF; CDR3nt: TGCGCCAGCAGCCCGGACCGAGTCACCATATATTTT
j_gene: TRBJ1-5; v_gene: TRBV6-2/TRBV6-3; d_gene: -; abundance: few; CDR3aa: CASSDASGDQPQHF; CDR3nt: TGTGCCAGTTCGGACGCCTCTGGGGATCAGCCCCAGCATTTT
j_gene: TRBJ1-3; v_gene: TRBV29-1; d_gene: -; abundance: -; CDR3aa: CSVEVWGLGNTIYF; CDR3nt: TGCAGCGTTGAAGTCTGGGGGCTCGGAAACACCATATATTTT
j_gene: TRBJ2-1; v_gene: TRBV24-1; d_gene: -; abundance: -; CDR3aa: CATSDLMNEQFF; CDR3nt: TGTGCCACCAGTGATTTGATGAATGAGCAGTTCTTC
j_gene: TRBJ2-5; v_gene: TRBV18; d_gene: -; abundance: medium-sized; CDR3aa: CASSPPLSGAAETQYF; CDR3nt: TGTGCCAGCTCACCACCGTTAAGTGGGGCCGCGGAGACCCAGTACTTC
j_gene: TRBJ1-6; v_gene: TRBV5-6; d_gene: -; abundance: many; CDR3aa: CASSLGLGGSPLHF; CDR3nt: TGTGCCAGCAGCTTGGGTCTTGGGGGTTCACCCCTCCACTTT
j_gene: TRBJ2-5; v_gene: TRBV7-2; d_gene: TRBD1; abundance: few; CDR3aa: CASSPRQGKETQYF; CDR3nt: TGTGCCAGCAGCCCCCGACAGGGGAAAGAGACCCAGTACTTC
j_gene: TRBJ1-2; v_gene: TRBV20-1; d_gene: -; abundance: -; CDR3aa: CSARSGQHGYTF; CDR3nt: TGCAGTGCTCGATCCGGGCAGCATGGCTACACCTTC
j_gene: TRBJ1-1; v_gene: TRBV12-3/TRBV12-4; d_gene: TRBD1; abundance: few; CDR3aa: CASSFYRGRWTEAFF; CDR3nt: TGTGCCAGCAGCTTCTACAGGGGGCGATGGACTGAAGCTTTCTTT
j_gene: TRBJ1-2; v_gene: TRBV5-1; d_gene: -; abundance: -; CDR3aa: CASSLAGPNYGYTF; CDR3nt: TGCGCCAGCAGCTTGGCCGGTCCTAACTATGGCTACACCTTC
j_gene: TRBJ2-1; v_gene: TRBV12-3/TRBV12-4; d_gene: -; abundance: many; CDR3aa: CASSLNEQFF; CDR3nt: TGTGCCAGCAGTTTAAATGAGCAGTTCTTC
j_gene: TRBJ2-1; v_gene: TRBV5-1; d_gene: TRBD1; abundance: -; CDR3aa: CASSLWTGNEQFF; CDR3nt: TGCGCCAGCAGCCTATGGACAGGGAATGAGCAGTTCTTC
j_gene: TRBJ2-3; v_gene: TRBV4-3; d_gene: -; abundance: few; CDR3aa: CASSSRGWVSDTQYF; CDR3nt: TGCGCCAGCAGCTCTCGGGGGTGGGTGTCAGATACGCAGTATTTT
j_gene: TRBJ1-5; v_gene: TRBV12-3/TRBV12-4; d_gene: -; abundance: -; CDR3aa: CASSLVRGGQPQHF; CDR3nt: TGTGCCAGCAGTTTAGTCAGGGGTGGACAGCCCCAGCATTTT
j_gene: TRBJ1-1; v_gene: TRBV9; d_gene: -; abundance: -; CDR3aa: CASSVGGQGRTEAFF; CDR3nt: TGTGCCAGCAGCGTAGGAGGCCAGGGGAGGACTGAAGCTTTCTTT
j_gene: TRBJ2-5; v_gene: TRBV29-1; d_gene: -; abundance: few; CDR3aa: CSVYPGGGRETQYF; CDR3nt: TGCAGCGTGTACCCGGGGGGCGGAAGGGAGACCCAGTACTTC
j_gene: TRBJ2-5; v_gene: TRBV24-1; d_gene: TRBD1; abundance: few; CDR3aa: CATSEGQGRGETQYF; CDR3nt: TGTGCCACCAGTGAAGGACAGGGAAGGGGAGAGACCCAGTACTTC
j_gene: TRBJ2-3; v_gene: TRBV23-1; d_gene: -; abundance: many; CDR3aa: CAGRPGAFADTQYF; CDR3nt: TGCGCCGGACGTCCAGGGGCGTTTGCAGATACGCAGTATTTT
j_gene: TRBJ1-5; v_gene: TRBV28; d_gene: -; abundance: few; CDR3aa: CASSTRPDQPQHF; CDR3nt: TGTGCCAGCAGTACACGACCCGATCAGCCCCAGCATTTT
j_gene: TRBJ1-5; v_gene: TRBV15; d_gene: -; abundance: -; CDR3aa: CATNTGTSQPQHF; CDR3nt: TGTGCCACCAACACGGGTACTAGTCAGCCCCAGCATTTT
j_gene: TRBJ1-2; v_gene: TRBV11-3; d_gene: TRBD1; abundance: -; CDR3aa: CASSQTSGTVVF; CDR3nt: TGTGCCAGCAGCCAAACATCCGGGACAGTCGTCTTC
j_gene: TRBJ2-6; v_gene: TRBV10-3; d_gene: -; abundance: few; CDR3aa: CAISESKSPGPSDVLTF; CDR3nt: TGTGCCATCAGTGAGTCGAAGTCGCCAGGCCCCTCGGACGTCCTGACTTTC
j_gene: TRBJ1-1; v_gene: TRBV2; d_gene: -; abundance: -; CDR3aa: CASKLGQNTEAFF; CDR3nt: TGTGCCAGCAAGCTTGGACAGAACACTGAAGCTTTCTTT
j_gene: TRBJ2-3; v_gene: TRBV4-1; d_gene: -; abundance: -; CDR3aa: CASSQDEGVVTQYF; CDR3nt: TGCGCCAGCAGCCAAGATGAAGGGGTGGTTACGCAGTATTTT
j_gene: TRBJ2-2; v_gene: TRBV15; d_gene: TRBD2; abundance: few; CDR3aa: CATSRGLAGGHTGELFF; CDR3nt: TGTGCCACCAGCAGGGGACTAGCGGGGGGCCACACCGGGGAGCTGTTTTTT